This passage covers 29 T cell receptor beta chains from one sample sequenced in a study of blood T cell repertoires in COVID-19. Here immunoSEQ multiplex PCR was the method, and the copy in TCRdb shows in-frame clones only, minus some. The sample holds about 21,000 clones, about 85% seen once. The sample was peripheral blood. Receptors originate from a man between 65 and 85 years old with acute or convalescent COVID-19.

This chain joins TRBV19 and TRBJ2-7; D remains ambiguous. Germline assignment: CDR1 LNHDA and CDR2 SQIVND (reference sequence). The V gene lost 5 bases and the J gene lost 7 bases, with 9 bases spanning the gap. The CDR3 length is 11 residues. CDR3 sequence (DNA): TGTGCCAGTAGTCAGAGACAAGAGCAGTACTTC. The encoded protein is CASSQRQEQYF.

V is TRBV11-2 and J is TRBJ2-5; no definite D call. V lost 2 bases to trimming and J lost 2 bases, with 6 bases between them. The CDR3 loop spans 13 amino acids. The germline V gene has CDR1 SGHAT and CDR2 FQNNGV. The CDR3 nucleotides are TGTGCCAGCAGCTTAACTCGGCAAGAGACCCAGTACTTC. This gives the protein CASSLTRQETQYF.

V usage is TRBV3-1 (or the pseudogene TRBV3-2) and J usage is TRBJ2-4; D is possibly TRBD2 (6 bases). V lost 5 bases and J lost 4, with 15 bases in between. The CDR3 covers 15 residues. Germline CDR1 reads LGHDT; CDR2 reads YNNKEL (reference sequence). As DNA, the CDR3 is TGTGCCAGCAGCTACTCCACTAGCCCGAAAAACATTCAGTACTTC. This translates into CASSYSTSPKNIQYF.

The rearrangement links TRBV7-8 to TRBJ2-3; possibly TRBD2 for D (6 bases). The CDR3 sequence is 15 residues long. Germline loops: CDR1 SGHVS, CDR2 FQNEAQ. Trimming left V 6 bases short and J 0 bases short, with 13 bases between. Written as DNA, the CDR3 is TGTGCCAGCAGACCCGGGACTTCTAGCACAGATACGCAGTATTTT. This sequence encodes CASRPGTSSTDTQYF.

This chain connects TRBV7-2 to TRBJ2-1, with 9 bases lining up with TRBD2. The CDR3 contains 14 residues. J lost 8 bases, V lost 5 bases, and 7 bases had no gene match. Germline V CDR1 and CDR2: SGHTA, FQGNSA. The CDR3 sequence is CASSGSGRVYEQFF. The DNA of the CDR3 is TGTGCCAGCAGCGGTAGCGGGAGAGTGTATGAGCAGTTCTTC.

The chain carries TRBV2 and TRBJ2-1, with D possibly matching TRBD2 (5 bases). Germline V gives CDR1 SNHLY, CDR2 FYNNEI. V lost 7 bases and J 9 bases, leaving 13 bases between the germline ends. CDR3 length equals 12 residues. The CDR3 DNA reads as TGTGCCAGCACCAGAACGAGGGTTGAGCAGTTCTTC. It specifies CASTRTRVEQFF. Full variable domain (remainder filled in from reference TRBV2 and TRBJ2-1): EPEVTQTPSHQVTQMGQEVILRCVPISNHLYFYWYRQILGQKVEFLVSFYNNEISEKSEIFDDQFSVERPDGSNFTLKIRSTKLEDSAMYFCASTRTRVEQFFGPGTRLTVL.

V and J are TRBV5-1 and TRBJ2-3; TRBD1 might be the D (5 bases). Germline CDR1 is SGHRS and CDR2 is YFSETQ. Trimming stripped 9 bases from V and 0 bases from J, with 14 bases between. The CDR3 covers 14 residues. The CDR3 nucleotides are TGCGCCACCAGGACATTCTCTAGCACAGATACGCAGTATTTT. This gives the protein CATRTFSSTDTQYF.

The CDR3 nucleotides are TGTGCCAGCAGCGTAGTGGGCAGGGGCCCAGGAGATACGCAGTATTTT. Its protein product is CASSVVGRGPGDTQYF. V gene TRBV9 combines with J gene TRBJ2-3, with a possible D match to TRBD1 (6 bases). With 0 bases removed from V and 5 bases from J, the gap between germline ends came to 16 bases. Germline V gene lookup returns CDR1 SGDLS and CDR2 YYNGEE. The CDR3 runs to 16 residues.

This rearrangement joins TRBV10-3 to TRBJ1-6; 8 nucleotides agree with TRBD1. This CDR3 is built from 16 residues. Trimming at V came to 3 bases and at J to 8 bases, leaving 9 bases not matched to a gene. Germline V gene sequence: CDR1 ENHRY, CDR2 SYGVKD. CDR3 sequence reads: CAISERRAGGDSPLHF. CDR3 sequence (DNA): TGTGCCATCAGTGAACGTAGAGCAGGGGGCGATTCACCCCTCCACTTT.

This chain connects TRBV18 to TRBJ2-3; 8 nucleotides match TRBD1. Per the germline V gene, CDR1 is KGHSH and CDR2 is LQKENI. The length of the CDR3 is 14 residues. V gave up 6 bases and J gave up 3 bases; unmatched junction bases: 5. The CDR3 loop reads CASSPTGGTDTQYF. In DNA, the CDR3 is TGTGCCAGCTCGCCTACAGGGGGAACAGATACGCAGTATTTT.

This chain uses TRBV13 with TRBJ1-4; D is perhaps TRBD1 (6 bases). The CDR3 length is 11 residues. Germline V lookup: CDR1 PRHDT, CDR2 FYEKMQ (reference sequence). V lost 1 base, J lost 12 bases, and 6 bases lay in between. CDR3: CASSLEGELFF. CDR3 DNA sequence: TGTGCCAGCAGCTTAGAGGGGGAACTGTTTTTT.

The chain joins TRBV23-1 to TRBJ2-7; a weak D match, TRBD2 (5 bases). TRBV23-1 is an ORF, and what it does is uncertain. The CDR3 contains 20 residues. Trimming took off 0 bases at V and 0 bases at J, with 24 bases between the two ends. In nucleotides, the CDR3 is TGCGCCAGCAGTCAATCAAGGTCTCACTTGAGGGAAAAACACTCCTACGAGCAGTACTTC. It specifies CASSQSRSHLREKHSYEQYF.

The CDR3, as DNA: TGTGCCAGCAGCGTAGGAAGTAGCGGGGACCATGAGCAGTTCTTC. Its translation: CASSVGSSGDHEQFF. This sequence joins TRBV9 and TRBJ2-1; 8 bases align to TRBD2. The germline V gene encodes CDR1 SGDLS and CDR2 YYNGEE. V trimming: 0 bases; J trimming: 8 bases; junction bases outside the gene matches: 7. There are 15 residues in the CDR3.

The chain carries TRBV7-6 and TRBJ2-7; TRBD2 matches 14 bases. The CDR3 consists of 15 residues. Per germline, CDR1 SGHVS and CDR2 FNYEAQ. V shed 4 bases, J shed 4 bases, and the junction held 3 bases outside the gene matches. CDR3 in amino acids: CASSYGLAGGYEQYF. The CDR3 nucleotides are TGTGCCAGCAGCTATGGACTAGCGGGAGGATACGAGCAGTACTTC.

DNA for the CDR3: TGTGCCAGCAGCCCACCCTGGAGTCCCGGGGAGCTGTTTTTT. It is translated as CASSPPWSPGELFF. This chain joins TRBV7-9 and TRBJ2-2; D unclear. This CDR3 is built from 14 residues. Trimming pared 5 bases from V and 6 bases from J, leaving 13 bases between. CDR1 and CDR2 (germline): SEHNR, FQNEAQ (reference sequence).

The rearrangement links TRBV15 to TRBJ2-3, with 11 nucleotides matching TRBD2. V lost 4 bases to trimming and J lost 2 bases; unmatched junction nucleotides: 5. The germline gives CDR1 LNHNV, CDR2 YYDKDF (reference sequence). The CDR3 loop spans 16 amino acids. CDR3 DNA sequence: TGTGCCACCAGCAAGGGACTAGCGGAGGTCACAGATACGCAGTATTTT. It is translated as CATSKGLAEVTDTQYF.

The chain couples TRBV7-2 to TRBJ2-7, with D unresolved. The CDR3 length is 14 residues. Germline values: CDR1 SGHTA, CDR2 FQGNSA. The V end was cut by 5 bases, the J end by 3 bases, with 14 bases between. In nucleotides, the CDR3 is TGTGCCAGCAGCGCGCCGGGTAGCAGCTACGAGCAGTACTTC. It encodes CASSAPGSSYEQYF.

For the CDR3, the DNA is TGTGCCAGCAGCCAACAGGGGGCAAACTATGGCTACACCTTC. Translation: CASSQQGANYGYTF. The rearrangement joins TRBV14 to TRBJ1-2, with 8 positions matching TRBD1. With 2 bases clipped from V and 2 bases from J, the junction kept 1 base outside the gene matches. The CDR3 runs 14 residues. Germline-derived CDR1 and CDR2 are SGHDN and FVKESK.

The V gene is TRBV19, the J gene TRBJ2-6, with D hard to call. Germline V gene sequence: CDR1 LNHDA, CDR2 SQIVND (reference sequence). With 6 bases removed from V and 2 bases from J, the gap between germline ends came to 11 bases. This CDR3 has 15 amino acids. The CDR3: CASRSSLPGANVLTF. The CDR3 nucleotides are TGTGCCAGTAGATCTTCCCTTCCTGGGGCCAACGTCCTGACTTTC. The variable domain in full, with the rest retrieved from reference TRBV19 and TRBJ2-6, is DGGITQSPKYLFRKEGQNVTLSCEQNLNHDAMYWYRQDPGQGLRLIYYSQIVNDFQKGDIAEGYSVSREKKESFPLTVTSAQKNPTAFYLCASRSSLPGANVLTFGAGSRLTVL.

The chain combines TRBV27 with TRBJ2-7; 8 positions agree with TRBD2. Germline V gene lookup returns CDR1 MNHEY and CDR2 SMNVEV (reference sequence). V lost 5 bases, J lost 4 bases, and 10 bases stayed unmatched. CDR3 size: 15 residues. CDR3 sequence reads: CASSPQRESGYEQYF. The CDR3 DNA sequence: TGTGCCAGCAGTCCTCAGCGGGAGTCGGGGTACGAGCAGTACTTC.

The rearrangement links TRBV2 to TRBJ1-4; no reliable D call. The CDR3 is made up of 16 amino acids. Trimming removed 8 bases at V and 7 bases at J, with 23 bases between. Looked up from germline, CDR1 is SNHLY and CDR2 is FYNNEI. CDR3 nucleotide sequence: TGTGCCAGCTCAGGTCCTCTTATCCAAGAAGGTGAAAAACTGTTTTTT. It encodes CASSGPLIQEGEKLFF.

The chain combines TRBV4-1 with TRBJ2-7, with 7 bases identical to TRBD1. V shed 5 bases and J 2 bases; nucleotides not matched to a gene: 9. Per the germline V gene, CDR1 is MGHRA and CDR2 is YSYEKL. The CDR3 consists of 15 residues. Here the CDR3 reads CASSYTGENPYEQYF. DNA of the CDR3: TGCGCCAGCAGCTATACAGGGGAAAACCCCTACGAGCAGTACTTC.

The chain couples TRBV5-1 to TRBJ2-1; 10 positions agree with TRBD2. The CDR3 has 15 amino acids. Germline CDR1 is SGHRS and CDR2 is YFSETQ. The V segment lost 4 bases and the J segment 6 bases; nucleotides outside the gene matches: 7. The CDR3 DNA reads TGCGCCAGCAGCGAAGGGACTAGCGAAGGCAATGAGCAGTTCTTC. This gives the protein CASSEGTSEGNEQFF.

This chain links TRBV2 with TRBJ2-3; TRBD2 matches 9 bases. This CDR3 contains 13 residues. Germline V gives CDR1 SNHLY, CDR2 FYNNEI. With V trimmed by 7 bases and J by 4 bases, 3 bases remained unmatched. The CDR3 DNA is TGTGCCAGCACTAGCGGGAACGCAGATACGCAGTATTTT. Translation gives CASTSGNADTQYF. Looking up the rest from reference TRBV2 and TRBJ2-3 gives the full variable domain: EPEVTQTPSHQVTQMGQEVILRCVPISNHLYFYWYRQILGQKVEFLVSFYNNEISEKSEIFDDQFSVERPDGSNFTLKIRSTKLEDSAMYFCASTSGNADTQYFGPGTRLTVL.

The chain joins TRBV5-4 to TRBJ2-3; D is perhaps TRBD1 (5 bases). The V end was cut by 0 bases, the J end by 0 bases, with 8 bases between. Germline assignment: CDR1 SGHNT and CDR2 YYREEE (reference sequence). This CDR3 contains 15 residues. The CDR3 sequence is CASSLAGWSTDTQYF. CDR3 coding DNA: TGTGCCAGCAGCTTGGCAGGGTGGAGCACAGATACGCAGTATTTT.

The gene calls are TRBV10-3 and TRBJ1-1; D gene uncertain. In germline, CDR1 is ENHRY, CDR2 SYGVKD. This CDR3 contains 14 residues. V was shortened by 2 bases and J by 5 bases, with 12 bases between the two germline ends. CDR3 in amino acids: CAISETAPMTEAFF. Written as DNA, the CDR3 is TGTGCCATCAGTGAGACAGCCCCGATGACTGAAGCTTTCTTT.

The rearrangement joins TRBV19 to TRBJ1-5, with 12 positions matching TRBD1. This CDR3 comprises 14 residues. CDR1 LNHDA and CDR2 SQIVND come from the germline V gene (reference sequence). Losses at the gene ends were 11 bases for V and 10 bases for J; bases not matched to a gene: 12. The CDR3 loop reads CAASGTGGPQPQHF. DNA of the CDR3: TGTGCCGCCTCCGGGACAGGGGGCCCTCAACCCCAGCATTTT. The whole variable domain, remainder taken from reference TRBV19 and TRBJ1-5, is DGGITQSPKYLFRKEGQNVTLSCEQNLNHDAMYWYRQDPGQGLRLIYYSQIVNDFQKGDIAEGYSVSREKKESFPLTVTSAQKNPTAFYLCAASGTGGPQPQHFGDGTRLSIL.

This clone was seen a handful of times. The chain combines TRBV27 with TRBJ2-4, with D perhaps TRBD1 (6 bases). Trimming removed 4 bases at V and 6 bases at J, with 10 bases between. Germline V gene data show CDR1 as MNHEY and CDR2 as SMNVEV (reference sequence). This CDR3 spans 13 amino acids. CDR3 sequence (DNA): TGTGCCAGCAGTTCACAGGGCGGAAACATTCAGTACTTC. Translated: CASSSQGGNIQYF.

This sequence joins TRBV27 and TRBJ1-5; TRBD1 is a possible D gene (6 bases). V dropped 8 bases and J dropped 0 bases, with 11 bases sitting between them. Germline V lookup: CDR1 MNHEY, CDR2 SMNVEV (reference sequence). This CDR3 has 14 amino acids. The CDR3 protein is CASADRFSNQPQHF. In DNA, the CDR3 is TGTGCCAGCGCGGACAGATTTAGCAATCAGCCCCAGCATTTT.